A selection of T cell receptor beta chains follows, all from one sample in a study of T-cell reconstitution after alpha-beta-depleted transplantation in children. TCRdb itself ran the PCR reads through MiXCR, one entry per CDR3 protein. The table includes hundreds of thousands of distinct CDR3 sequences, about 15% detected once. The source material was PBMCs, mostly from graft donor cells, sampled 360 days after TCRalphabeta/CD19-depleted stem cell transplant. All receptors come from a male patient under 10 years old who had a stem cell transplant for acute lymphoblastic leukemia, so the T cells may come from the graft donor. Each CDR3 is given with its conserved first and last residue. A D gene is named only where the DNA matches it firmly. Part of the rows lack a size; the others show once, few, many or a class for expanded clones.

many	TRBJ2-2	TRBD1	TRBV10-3	TGTGCCATCAGTCCGGACAGGGGGCAGACCGGGGAGCTGTTTTTT	CAISPDRGQTGELFF
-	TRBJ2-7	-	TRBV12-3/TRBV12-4	TGTGCCAGCAGTTTAGGTCCAGCGCTCGAGCAGTACTTC	CASSLGPALEQYF
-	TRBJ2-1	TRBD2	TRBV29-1	TGCAGCGCCCTTGGGACTAGCGGGAGGCCCTGGGAGTCCTACAATGAGCAGTTCTTC	CSALGTSGRPWESYNEQFF
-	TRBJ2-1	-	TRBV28	TGTGCCAGCAGCCCTACCGGCCCCTACAATGAGCAGTTCTTC	CASSPTGPYNEQFF
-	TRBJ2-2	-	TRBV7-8	TGTGCCAGCAGCTCACTCTACAGGGAGACGAAGACCGGGGAGCTGTTTTTT	CASSSLYRETKTGELFF
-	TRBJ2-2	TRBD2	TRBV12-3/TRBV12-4	TGTGCCAGCAGTTTTCAGGCGGGAGGGCCCGGGGAGCTGTTTTTT	CASSFQAGGPGELFF
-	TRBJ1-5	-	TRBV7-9	TGTGCCAGCAGCTTAGTGGAGGCGCAACCCCAGCATTTT	CASSLVEAQPQHF
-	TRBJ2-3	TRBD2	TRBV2	TGTGCCAGCAGTGCCGGCGGGTCCTTAGCGGGGAGAACTAGCACAGATACGCAGTATTTT	CASSAGGSLAGRTSTDTQYF
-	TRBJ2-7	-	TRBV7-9	TGTGCCAGCAGCTTGGACGGGACAAGAAGCTACGAGCAGTACTTC	CASSLDGTRSYEQYF
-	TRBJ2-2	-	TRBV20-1	TGCAGTGCTCGATCTCAGGGATCGGACGGGGAGCTGTTTTTT	CSARSQGSDGELFF
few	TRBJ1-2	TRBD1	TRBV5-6	TGTGCCAGCAGCTTGGCAGGGGGCGACGGTGGCTACACCTTC	CASSLAGGDGGYTF
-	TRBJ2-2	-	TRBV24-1	TGTGCCACCTCCCGGACAGAGAGTACCGGGGAGCTGTTTTTT	CATSRTESTGELFF
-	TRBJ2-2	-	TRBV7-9	TGTGCCAGCAGCCTGGGGACACGGCGGAACACCGGGGAGCTGTTTTTT	CASSLGTRRNTGELFF
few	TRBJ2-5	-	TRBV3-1	TGTGCCAGCAGCTCCGTCCTCCAAGAGACCCAGTACTTC	CASSSVLQETQYF
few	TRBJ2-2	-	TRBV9	TGTGCCAGCAGCGTTAGTACCACCGGGGAGCTGTTTTTT	CASSVSTTGELFF
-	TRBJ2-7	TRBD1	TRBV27	TGTGCCAGCAGCACCCTCGGACAGGTAATCTCCTACGAGCAGTACTTC	CASSTLGQVISYEQYF
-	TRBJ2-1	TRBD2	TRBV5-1	TGCGCCAGCAGCGTAGGACTAGCGGACAATGAGCAGTTCTTC	CASSVGLADNEQFF
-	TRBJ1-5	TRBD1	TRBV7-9	TGTGCCAGCAGCTCGGACAGGGCTGGGAACAATCAGCCCCAGCATTTT	CASSSDRAGNNQPQHF
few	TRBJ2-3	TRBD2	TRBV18	TGTGCCAGCTCACCACCCCGTCTAGCGGGCACAGATACGCAGTATTTT	CASSPPRLAGTDTQYF
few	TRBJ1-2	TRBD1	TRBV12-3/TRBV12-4	TGTGCCAGCAGTGAACAGGGGGACTATGGCTACACCTTC	CASSEQGDYGYTF
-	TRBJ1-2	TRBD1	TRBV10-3	TGTGCCATTACAGGGGCCCAAAACTATGGCTACACCTTC	CAITGAQNYGYTF
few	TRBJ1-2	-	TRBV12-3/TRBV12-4	TGTGCCAGCAGTTCCAGGGTTCTCGGCCATGGCTACACCTTC	CASSSRVLGHGYTF